This T cell receptor beta chain was sequenced in a study of T-cell reconstitution after alpha-beta-depleted transplantation in children. With 3 bases removed from V and 3 bases from J, the gap between germline ends came to 11 bases. The CDR3 runs to 14 residues. The germline gives CDR1 DFQATT, CDR2 SNEGSKA (reference sequence). Preparation of the TCRbeta library was carried out with unique molecular identifiers. TCRdb redid the calling of the PCR reads with MiXCR, one entry per CDR3 protein. This repertoire shows some 350,000 distinct CDR3 sequences, 10% to 13% found once; its top ten account for approximately 2.3%. This clonotype was counted ten times or more.

V usage is TRBV20-1 and J usage is TRBJ2-2, with a possible D match to TRBD2 (7 bases). This clonotype was sampled from a human donor who donated a stem cell graft to a child with acute lymphoblastic leukemia. The sample in question was PBMCs from the stem cell graft donor, obtained from the stem cell graft. The CDR3 sequence is CSARGEGDTGELFF. The CDR3 DNA follows: TGCAGTGCTAGGGGGGAGGGGGACACCGGGGAGCTGTTTTTT.